Below, 3 T cell receptor beta chains from the same sample are listed, as sequenced in a study of CD4 T cells in relation to SARS-CoV-2 and coronaviruses. The method was immunoSEQ multiplex PCR; TCRdb's version includes in-frame clones alone and lacks a portion of them. The data hold 35,000 to 45,000 clones, with under 85% observed a single time. These receptors' antigens are unknown. The sequenced sample consisted of memory CD4+ T cells from PBMCs, cultured in vitro. Receptors were obtained from an adult with COVID-19.

This clone was seen a handful of times. The V gene is TRBV27, the J gene TRBJ2-3, with a possible D match to TRBD1 (8 bases). CDR1 is MNHEY and CDR2 is SMNVEV in the germline V gene (reference sequence). This CDR3 is 18 amino acids long. Trimming took off 5 bases at V and 4 bases at J, with 25 bases between the two ends. CDR3 in amino acids: CASSSRGRAGVVSDTQYF. The CDR3 DNA reads as TGTGCCAGCAGTAGCAGGGGGCGGGCGGGAGTGGTGTCAGATACGCAGTATTTT.

The rearrangement links TRBV4-1 to TRBJ2-7; 12 positions match TRBD1. The CDR3 runs 15 residues. Trimming cost V 5 bases and J 5 bases; bases outside gene matches: 7. Germline V gene lookup returns CDR1 MGHRA and CDR2 YSYEKL. The CDR3 spells CASSTRDRGPHEQYF. DNA of the CDR3: TGCGCCAGCAGCACCCGGGACAGGGGGCCCCACGAGCAGTACTTC.

The CDR3 is CASSLRENQPQHF. Here the CDR3 DNA reads TGTGCCAGCAGTTTAAGGGAGAATCAGCCCCAGCATTTT. The genes are TRBV12-3 or TRBV12-4 and TRBJ1-5; D is uncertain. Trimming removed 2 bases from V and 4 bases from J, with 6 bases in between. The CDR3 is 13 amino acids.